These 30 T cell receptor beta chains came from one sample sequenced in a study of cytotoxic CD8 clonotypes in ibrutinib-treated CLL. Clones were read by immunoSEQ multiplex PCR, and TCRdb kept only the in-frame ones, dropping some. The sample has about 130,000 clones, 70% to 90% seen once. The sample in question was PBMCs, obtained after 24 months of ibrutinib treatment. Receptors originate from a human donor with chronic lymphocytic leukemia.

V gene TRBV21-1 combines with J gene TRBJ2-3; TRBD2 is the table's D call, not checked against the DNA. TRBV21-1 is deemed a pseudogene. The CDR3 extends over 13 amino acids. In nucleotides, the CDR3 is TGCTTACCCGGGACTAGTGGGACAGATACGCAGTATTTT. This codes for CLPGTSGTDTQYF.

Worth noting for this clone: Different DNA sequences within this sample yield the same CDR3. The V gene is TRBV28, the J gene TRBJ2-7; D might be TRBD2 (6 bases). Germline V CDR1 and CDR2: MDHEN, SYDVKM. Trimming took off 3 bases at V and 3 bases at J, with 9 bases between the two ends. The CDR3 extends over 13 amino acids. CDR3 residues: CASSFPGSYEQYF. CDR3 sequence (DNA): TGTGCCAGCAGTTTTCCCGGGAGCTACGAGCAGTACTTC. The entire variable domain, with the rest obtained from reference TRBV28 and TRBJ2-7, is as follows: DVKVTQSSRYLVKRTGEKVFLECVQDMDHENMFWYRQDPGLGLRLIYFSYDVKMKEKGDIPEGYSVSREKKERFSLILESASTNQTSMYLCASSFPGSYEQYFGPGTRLTVT.

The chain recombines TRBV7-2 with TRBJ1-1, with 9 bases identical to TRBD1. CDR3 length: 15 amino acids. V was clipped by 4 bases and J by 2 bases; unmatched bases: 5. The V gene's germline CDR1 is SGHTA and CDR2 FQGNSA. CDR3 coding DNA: TGTGCCAGCAGCTCCCGGACAGGGGTTAACACTGAAGCTTTCTTT. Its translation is CASSSRTGVNTEAFF.

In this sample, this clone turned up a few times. CDR3 residues: CASSHGGRIVVNYGYTF. DNA for the CDR3: TGTGCCAGCAGCCATGGCGGGAGGATCGTAGTGAACTATGGCTACACCTTC. The chain couples TRBV7-2 to TRBJ1-2; D not resolved. Trimming took off 5 bases at V and 2 bases at J, with 21 bases between the two ends. Germline CDR1 SGHTA, CDR2 FQGNSA. The CDR3 extends over 17 amino acids.

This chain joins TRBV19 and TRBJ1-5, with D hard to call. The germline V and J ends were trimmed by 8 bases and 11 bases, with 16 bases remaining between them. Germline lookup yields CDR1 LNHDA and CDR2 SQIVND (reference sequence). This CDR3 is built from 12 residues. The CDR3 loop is CASSLYGLAQHF. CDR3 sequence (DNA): TGTGCCAGTTCCCTCTATGGCTTGGCCCAGCATTTT.

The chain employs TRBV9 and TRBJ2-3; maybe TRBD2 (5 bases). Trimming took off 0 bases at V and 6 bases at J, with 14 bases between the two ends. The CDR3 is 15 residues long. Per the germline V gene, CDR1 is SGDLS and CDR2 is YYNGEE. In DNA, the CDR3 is TGTGCCAGCAGCGTAGTTGCTGGCCGCGGGGATACGCAGTATTTT. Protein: CASSVVAGRGDTQYF.

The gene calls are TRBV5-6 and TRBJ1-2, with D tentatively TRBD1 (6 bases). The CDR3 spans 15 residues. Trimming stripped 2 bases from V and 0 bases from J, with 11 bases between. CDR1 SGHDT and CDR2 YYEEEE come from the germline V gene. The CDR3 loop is CASSFGGRPNYGYTF. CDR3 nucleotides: TGTGCCAGCAGCTTTGGGGGCAGGCCTAACTATGGCTACACCTTC.

DNA of the CDR3: TGTGCCAGCAGCCTCACGCCCTGGAGACTAGCGGGGGGAGGGCAGTACTTC. Encoded protein: CASSLTPWRLAGGGQYF. The V call is TRBV28, the J call TRBJ2-7, with 13 positions matching TRBD2. Looked up from germline, CDR1 is MDHEN and CDR2 is SYDVKM. The length of the CDR3 is 17 residues. With 6 bases clipped from V and 9 bases from J, the junction kept 17 bases outside the gene matches.

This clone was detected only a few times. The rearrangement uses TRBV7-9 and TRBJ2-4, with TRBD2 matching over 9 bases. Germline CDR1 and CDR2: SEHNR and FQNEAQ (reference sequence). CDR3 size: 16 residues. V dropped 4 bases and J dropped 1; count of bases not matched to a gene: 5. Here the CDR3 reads CASSSLAGFAKNIQYF. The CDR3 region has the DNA TGTGCCAGCAGCTCTCTAGCGGGGTTTGCCAAAAACATTCAGTACTTC. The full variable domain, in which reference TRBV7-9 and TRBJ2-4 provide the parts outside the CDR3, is DTGVSQNPRHKITKRGQNVTFRCDPISEHNRLYWYRQTLGQGPEFLTYFQNEAQLEKSRLLSDRFSAERPKGSFSTLEIQRTEQGDSAMYLCASSSLAGFAKNIQYFGAGTRLSVL.

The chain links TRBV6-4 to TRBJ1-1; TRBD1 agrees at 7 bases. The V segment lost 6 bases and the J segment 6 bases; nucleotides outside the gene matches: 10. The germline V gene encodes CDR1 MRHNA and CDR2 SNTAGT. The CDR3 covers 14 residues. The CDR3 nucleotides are TGTGCCAGCAGGCAGGGGGAGGGGGCGTCTGAAGCTTTCTTT. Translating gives CASRQGEGASEAFF.

CDR3 DNA sequence: TGTGCCAGCAGTTACCCGGAGCCCCAGCATTTT. Its translation is CASSYPEPQHF. The chain uses TRBV6-5 and TRBJ1-5, with D unclear. This CDR3 comprises 11 residues. Trimming removed 2 bases from V and 8 bases from J, with 4 bases in between. Germline V gene sequence: CDR1 MNHEY, CDR2 SVGAGI.

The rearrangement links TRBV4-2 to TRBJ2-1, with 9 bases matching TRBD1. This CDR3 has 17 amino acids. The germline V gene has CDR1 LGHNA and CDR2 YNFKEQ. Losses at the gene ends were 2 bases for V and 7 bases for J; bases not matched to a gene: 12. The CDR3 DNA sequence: TGTGCCAGCAGCCAACGCGGCCCCCGGGACAGGGAGAATGAGCAGTTCTTC. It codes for CASSQRGPRDRENEQFF.

The CDR3 loop reads CASSFYPTLDQPQHF. CDR3 DNA sequence: TGTGCCAGCAGCTTCTACCCAACGTTGGATCAGCCCCAGCATTTT. This chain joins TRBV9 and TRBJ1-5, with D uncertain. Germline CDR1 SGDLS, CDR2 YYNGEE. The V and J ends lost 4 bases and 5 bases respectively, with 16 bases between them. This CDR3 contains 15 residues.

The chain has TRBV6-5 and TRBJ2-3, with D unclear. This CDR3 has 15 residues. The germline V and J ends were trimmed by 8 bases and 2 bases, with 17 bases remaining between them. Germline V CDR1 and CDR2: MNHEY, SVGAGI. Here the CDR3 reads CASFLQEVSTDTQYF. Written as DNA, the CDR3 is TGTGCCAGCTTCCTTCAGGAAGTCTCCACAGATACGCAGTATTTT.

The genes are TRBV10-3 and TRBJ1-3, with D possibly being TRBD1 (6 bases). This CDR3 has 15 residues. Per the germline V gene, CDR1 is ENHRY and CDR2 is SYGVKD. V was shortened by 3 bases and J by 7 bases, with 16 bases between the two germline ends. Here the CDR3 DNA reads TGTGCCATCAGTGAAAGCAGGGGCCAGGGTAACACCATATATTTT. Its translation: CAISESRGQGNTIYF.

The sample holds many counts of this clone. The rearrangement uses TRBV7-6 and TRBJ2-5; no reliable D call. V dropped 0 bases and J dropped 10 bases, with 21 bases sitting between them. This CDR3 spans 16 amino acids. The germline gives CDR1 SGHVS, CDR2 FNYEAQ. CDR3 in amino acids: CASSLASLAEVGDQYF. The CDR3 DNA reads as TGTGCCAGCAGCTTAGCGTCCCTTGCAGAAGTGGGTGACCAGTACTTC.

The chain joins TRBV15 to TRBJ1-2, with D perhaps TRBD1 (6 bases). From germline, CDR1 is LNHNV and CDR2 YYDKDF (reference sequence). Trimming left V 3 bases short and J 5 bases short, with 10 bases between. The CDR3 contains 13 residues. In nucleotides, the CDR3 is TGTGCCACCAGCAGGTATAGGGGGTATGGCTACACCTTC. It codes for CATSRYRGYGYTF.

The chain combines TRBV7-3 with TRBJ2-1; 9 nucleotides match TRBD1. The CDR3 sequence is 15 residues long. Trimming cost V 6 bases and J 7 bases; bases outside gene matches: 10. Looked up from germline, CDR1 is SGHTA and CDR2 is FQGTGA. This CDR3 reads CASSLTGGTGNEQFF. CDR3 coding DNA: TGTGCCAGCAGTCTGACAGGGGGTACGGGGAATGAGCAGTTCTTC.

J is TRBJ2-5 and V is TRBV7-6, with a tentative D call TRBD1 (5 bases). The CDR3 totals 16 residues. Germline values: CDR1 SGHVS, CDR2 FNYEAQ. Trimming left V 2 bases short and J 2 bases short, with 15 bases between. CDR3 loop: CASSLRSKTVQETQYF. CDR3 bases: TGTGCCAGCAGCTTAAGGAGTAAGACAGTTCAAGAGACCCAGTACTTC.

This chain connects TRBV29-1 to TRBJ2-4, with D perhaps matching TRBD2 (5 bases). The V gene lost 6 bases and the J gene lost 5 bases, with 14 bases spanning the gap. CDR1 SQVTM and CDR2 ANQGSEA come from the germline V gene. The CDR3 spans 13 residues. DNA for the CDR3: TGCAGCGTCAACGACTATCTCCAAAACATTCAGTACTTC. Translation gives CSVNDYLQNIQYF. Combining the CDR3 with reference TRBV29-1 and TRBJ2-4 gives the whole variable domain SAVISQKPSRDICQRGTSLTIQCQVDSQVTMMFWYRQQPGQSLTLIATANQGSEATYESGFVIDKFPISRPNLTFSTLTVSNMSPEDSSIYLCSVNDYLQNIQYFGAGTRLSVL.

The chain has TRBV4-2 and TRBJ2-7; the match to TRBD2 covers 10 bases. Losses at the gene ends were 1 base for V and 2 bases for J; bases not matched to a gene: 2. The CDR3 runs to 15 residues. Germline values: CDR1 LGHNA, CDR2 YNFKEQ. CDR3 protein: CASSQVLAGAYEQYF. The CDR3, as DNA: TGTGCCAGCAGCCAAGTCCTAGCGGGAGCCTACGAGCAGTACTTC.

CDR3 bases: TGTGCCAGCAGCCGCCATGGGGAGACCCAGTACTTC. This translates into CASSRHGETQYF. The chain employs TRBV6-5 and TRBJ2-5; D remains unclear. The CDR3 contains 12 residues. Germline CDR1 and CDR2: MNHEY and SVGAGI. Trimming took off 6 bases at V and 5 bases at J, with 10 bases between the two ends.

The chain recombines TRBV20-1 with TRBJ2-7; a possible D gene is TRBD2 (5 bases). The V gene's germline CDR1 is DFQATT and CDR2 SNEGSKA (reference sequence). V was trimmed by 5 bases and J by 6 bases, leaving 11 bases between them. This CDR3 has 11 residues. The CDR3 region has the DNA TGCAGTGCTGGACTTAATATCGAGCAGTACTTC. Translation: CSAGLNIEQYF.

CDR3 bases: TGCAGCGTGTACCCGGGACCTACTAATGAAAAACTGTTTTTT. It is translated as CSVYPGPTNEKLFF. The chain employs TRBV29-1 and TRBJ1-4, with a tentative D call TRBD1 (5 bases). Germline V gene data show CDR1 as SQVTM and CDR2 as ANQGSEA. This CDR3 spans 14 amino acids. V lost 6 bases and J 2 bases, leaving 13 bases between the germline ends.

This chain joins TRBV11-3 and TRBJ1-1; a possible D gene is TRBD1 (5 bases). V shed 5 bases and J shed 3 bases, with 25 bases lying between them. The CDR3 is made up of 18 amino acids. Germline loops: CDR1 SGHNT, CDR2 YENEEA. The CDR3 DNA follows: TGTGCCAGCAGCCCAGGAGGGTGGGACGAAAACGGTGACACTGAAGCTTTCTTT. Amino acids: CASSPGGWDENGDTEAFF.

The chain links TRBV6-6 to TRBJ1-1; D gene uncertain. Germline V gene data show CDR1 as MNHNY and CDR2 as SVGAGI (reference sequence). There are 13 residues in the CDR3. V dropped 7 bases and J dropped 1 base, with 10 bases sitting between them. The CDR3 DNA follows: TGTGCCAGCATCGATCGGGAGAACACTGAAGCTTTCTTT. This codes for CASIDRENTEAFF.

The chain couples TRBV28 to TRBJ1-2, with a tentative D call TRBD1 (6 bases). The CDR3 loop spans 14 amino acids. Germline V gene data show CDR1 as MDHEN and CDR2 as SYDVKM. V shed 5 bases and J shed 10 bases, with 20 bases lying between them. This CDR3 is CASSTSRDRPIYTF. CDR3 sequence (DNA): TGTGCCAGCAGTACATCCCGCGACAGGCCCATCTACACCTTC.

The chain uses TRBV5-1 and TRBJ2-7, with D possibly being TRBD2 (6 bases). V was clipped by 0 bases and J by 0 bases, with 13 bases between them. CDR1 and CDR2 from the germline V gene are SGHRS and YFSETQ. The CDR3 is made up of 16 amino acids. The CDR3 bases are TGCGCCAGCAGCTTGGCTACGGGAGCCTACTCCTACGAGCAGTACTTC. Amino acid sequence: CASSLATGAYSYEQYF.

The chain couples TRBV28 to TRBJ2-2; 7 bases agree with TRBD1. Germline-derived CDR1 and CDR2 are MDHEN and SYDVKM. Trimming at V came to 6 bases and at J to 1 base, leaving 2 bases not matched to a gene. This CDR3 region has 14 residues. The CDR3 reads CASRYRGNTGELFF. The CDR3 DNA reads TGTGCCAGCAGGTACAGGGGGAACACCGGGGAGCTGTTTTTT. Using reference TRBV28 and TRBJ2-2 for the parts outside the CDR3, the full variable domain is DVKVTQSSRYLVKRTGEKVFLECVQDMDHENMFWYRQDPGLGLRLIYFSYDVKMKEKGDIPEGYSVSREKKERFSLILESASTNQTSMYLCASRYRGNTGELFFGEGSRLTVL.

The CDR3: CASSLWQGGSTDTQYF. CDR3 sequence (DNA): TGTGCCAGCAGTTTATGGCAGGGAGGGAGCACAGATACGCAGTATTTT. This chain connects TRBV27 to TRBJ2-3; 7 nucleotides align to TRBD2. V dropped 1 base and J dropped 0; count of bases not matched to a gene: 4. CDR1 is MNHEY and CDR2 is SMNVEV in the germline V gene (reference sequence). This CDR3 is built from 16 residues.